The present T cell receptor (beta chain) was sequenced within a study of T cell responses to AZD1222 COVID-19 vaccine. Broader study findings: Repertoire samples came only from after the peak T cell response.

Concerning this clone itself: Antigen: not known. A read error may account for a junction end that differs from germline.

The assay was immunoSEQ multiplex PCR, and TCRdb's table has in-frame clones only and misses some. The sample has some 97,000 clones, more than 75% seen once. Germline assignment: CDR1 SGHTA and CDR2 FQGNSA. This CDR3 spans 13 amino acids. The chain couples TRBV7-2 to TRBJ1-5; no clear D gene. The source is an adult in good health. The source material was peripheral blood, sampled on day 0 of AZD1222 vaccination. The CDR3: CASSLAGSQPQHF. DNA for the CDR3: TGTGCCAGCAGCCTAGCCGGGAGTCAGCCCCAGCATTTT.